Following are 14 T cell receptor beta chains from one sample sequenced in a study of post-analysis software for immune sequencing data. General observations from the study: When patients were compared with controls, 4 or 5 TRBV segments were more frequent, TRBV5-6, TRBV5-1 and TRBV20-1 among them.

These TCRs are of unknown antigen specificity. Unique molecular identifiers featured in each of the TCR beta cDNA libraries. TCRdb reanalysed the PCR reads using MiXCR and keeps one entry per CDR3 protein. This repertoire shows about 760,000 distinct CDR3 sequences, 25% to 30% found once; its top ten account for 0.56%. The sample was blood. These receptors originate from a girl aged 10 to 17 with multiple sclerosis.

This clonotype showed up just a few times. The CDR3 DNA reads as TGCAGTGCTAGAGCCGGGGCTAGCGGGCAAGAGACCCAGTACTTC. Translated, it gives CSARAGASGQETQYF. The chain couples TRBV20-1 to TRBJ2-5, with 8 bases that match TRBD2. The CDR3 runs 15 residues. Trimming at V came to 1 base and at J to 2 bases, leaving 6 bases not matched to a gene. Germline assignment: CDR1 DFQATT and CDR2 SNEGSKA (reference sequence).

The gene calls are TRBV3-1 and TRBJ2-3, with 7 bases identical to TRBD2. The CDR3 consists of 15 residues. Germline assignment: CDR1 LGHDT and CDR2 YNNKEL (reference sequence). The trim removed 4 bases at V and 1 base at J, leaving 5 bases unmatched. The CDR3, as DNA: TGTGCCAGCAGCCCGGGACTACCTGGCACAGATACGCAGTATTTT. This sequence encodes CASSPGLPGTDTQYF.

The chain joins TRBV7-3 to TRBJ2-5; 8 bases align to TRBD1. CDR1 is SGHTA and CDR2 is FQGTGA in the germline V gene. The J segment lost 4 bases and the V segment lost 2 bases, leaving 6 bases of the junction unmatched. The CDR3 is 15 amino acids. The CDR3 loop reads CASSLLGQVGETQYF. The CDR3 bases are TGTGCCAGCAGCTTATTGGGACAGGTCGGAGAGACCCAGTACTTC. Using reference TRBV7-3 and TRBJ2-5 for the parts outside the CDR3, the full variable domain is GAGVSQTPSNKVTEKGKYVELRCDPISGHTALYWYRQSLGQGPEFLIYFQGTGAADDSGLPNDRFFAVRPEGSVSTLKIQRTERGDSAVYLCASSLLGQVGETQYFGPGTRLLVL.

This clonotype was detected a few times. The V and J genes are TRBV7-2 and TRBJ2-3, with a possible D match to TRBD1 (6 bases). Germline CDR1 SGHTA, CDR2 FQGNSA. V was cut by 8 bases and J by 0 bases, with 12 bases left in between. CDR3 length equals 14 residues. The CDR3 reads CASQTGLSTDTQYF. For the CDR3, the DNA is TGTGCCAGCCAGACAGGCCTTAGCACAGATACGCAGTATTTT.

This clonotype was seen a single time. The chain couples TRBV20-1 to TRBJ1-2; possible D gene TRBD1, 5 bases. CDR1 DFQATT and CDR2 SNEGSKA come from the germline V gene (reference sequence). Trimming left V 6 bases short and J 7 bases short, with 24 bases between. CDR3 length: 15 amino acids. Here the CDR3 reads CSAPREGVPGGGYTF. DNA of the CDR3: TGCAGTGCACCCCGGGAAGGGGTCCCCGGAGGTGGCTACACCTTC.

The genes are TRBV28 and TRBJ1-4; D not resolved. The V gene lost 2 bases and the J gene lost 1 base, with 8 bases spanning the gap. Germline assignment: CDR1 MDHEN and CDR2 SYDVKM. This CDR3 is built from 15 residues. In nucleotides, the CDR3 is TGTGCCAGCAGTTTAGTGTCAGAAACTAATGAAAAACTGTTTTTT. Its protein product is CASSLVSETNEKLFF.

This clonotype occurred once. One base away lies a much larger clone, so this may be a sequencing read error. Because the CDR3 is missing its conserved closing phenylalanine or tryptophan, this is likely a read error. The rearrangement uses TRBV20-1 and TRBJ2-7, with TRBD2 identical over 9 bases. The CDR3 is 15 amino acids. Losses at the gene ends were 0 bases for V and 1 base for J; bases not matched to a gene: 4. Germline V gene data show CDR1 as DFQATT and CDR2 as SNEGSKA (reference sequence). The CDR3 sequence: CSARDRLAGSYEQYC. CDR3 sequence (DNA): TGCAGTGCTAGAGATAGGCTAGCGGGATCCTACGAGCAGTACTGC.

The V call is TRBV20-1, the J call TRBJ1-5, with 7 nucleotides matching TRBD1. This CDR3 region has 14 residues. Germline V gene sequence: CDR1 DFQATT, CDR2 SNEGSKA (reference sequence). The J segment lost 5 bases and the V segment lost 3 bases, leaving 7 bases of the junction unmatched. CDR3 DNA: TGCAGTGCTAGTTTCCAGGGGGGTCATCAGCCCCAGCATTTT. This encodes CSASFQGGHQPQHF.

This rearrangement joins TRBV10-3 to TRBJ2-5, with D tentatively TRBD1 (5 bases). The J call may be faulty, since TRBJ2-1 better matches the DNA end. This CDR3 is 15 amino acids long. Germline V gives CDR1 ENHRY, CDR2 SYGVKD. CDR3 in amino acids: CAISKHQGPQETQFF. The DNA for the CDR3 is TGTGCCATCAGCAAGCATCAGGGCCCCCAAGAGACCCAGTTCTTC.

Note on this clonotype: Germline and junction disagree at one end, which may indicate a read error. The J gene is TRBJ2-1, the V gene TRBV12-3 or TRBV12-4, with D possibly being TRBD2 (5 bases). CDR3 length equals 13 residues. The CDR3 loop reads CANSLVGGHEQFF. The CDR3 DNA reads TGTGCCAACAGTTTAGTTGGAGGTCATGAGCAGTTCTTC.

This clonotype was counted between two and nine times. This rearrangement joins TRBV6-5 to TRBJ2-5; 10 nucleotides match TRBD1. Germline V gene data show CDR1 as MNHEY and CDR2 as SVGAGI. The CDR3 totals 17 residues. V trimming: 1 base; J trimming: 6 bases; junction bases outside the gene matches: 11. The CDR3 protein is CASSYWSGTGDRKTQYF. The CDR3 DNA sequence: TGTGCCAGCAGTTACTGGTCCGGGACAGGGGATCGAAAGACCCAGTACTTC.

This clonotype was detected a few times. V gene TRBV18 combines with J gene TRBJ2-1; 10 bases agree with TRBD2. The germline CDR1 and CDR2 sequences are KGHSH and LQKENI. The J segment lost 7 bases and the V segment lost 3 bases, leaving 12 bases of the junction unmatched. The CDR3 is 17 amino acids. CDR3 in DNA: TGTGCCAGCTCACCGCTCAACCCTAGCGGGGGACGAAATGAGCAGTTCTTC. This gives the protein CASSPLNPSGGRNEQFF.

This sequence joins TRBV20-1 and TRBJ1-2; the D is unclear. Germline-derived CDR1 and CDR2 are DFQATT and SNEGSKA (reference sequence). V dropped 5 bases and J dropped 1 base, with 5 bases sitting between them. This CDR3 comprises 11 residues. This CDR3 is CSAGGNYGYTF. DNA of the CDR3: TGCAGTGCTGGCGGTAACTATGGCTACACCTTC.

The chain is built from TRBV9 and TRBJ1-2, with D perhaps matching TRBD1 (5 bases). V gave up 1 base and J gave up 7 bases, with 17 bases separating them. The CDR3 sequence is 15 residues long. Germline V gene lookup returns CDR1 SGDLS and CDR2 YYNGEE. The CDR3 sequence: CASSVLTDASGGYTF. As DNA, the CDR3 is TGTGCCAGCAGCGTATTGACAGACGCCTCGGGTGGCTACACCTTC.